This TCR beta chain was observed in a study of neurological immune-mediated disorders. This clonotype was detected ten times or more. Its antigen is undetermined. CDR3 size: 17 residues. The V gene's germline CDR1 is DFQATT and CDR2 SNEGSKA (reference sequence). Trimming stripped 1 base from V and 0 bases from J, with 16 bases between. Findings and limits, study-wide: The most TCR clonal expansion was seen in HTLV-1-associated myelopathy, whereas the least was seen in multiple sclerosis, below the level in healthy controls. No CDR3 amino acid sequences were shared by expanded clones across subjects, suggesting private repertoires in all groups.

The yield of each sequencing run was over 160 million TCR-beta sequences from 15-18 subjects. Each CDR3 protein gets one entry after TCRdb re-called the 5' RACE reads with MiXCR. Among about 53,000 distinct CDR3 sequences, roughly 3.5% were seen once, and the ten largest hold about 3%. The source material was PBMCs. This receptor was obtained from a woman aged 25 to 45 with multiple sclerosis. V and J are TRBV20-1 and TRBJ2-1; possible D gene TRBD2, 6 bases. The CDR3 region has the DNA TGCAGTGCTAGAGGCAAGTCAGCGGGTAGCTCCTACAATGAGCAGTTCTTC. Translated: CSARGKSAGSSYNEQFF.